One and the same sample provided the 30 T cell receptor beta chains below, sequenced in a study of response to subunit inactivated influenza vaccine. MiXCR, applied by TCRdb to the RT-PCR reads, yields one record per CDR3 protein. The sample shows a few hundred thousand distinct CDR3 sequences, approximately 11% of them seen only once. Separately, the same data were catalogued under a study of T cells expressing NK-cell markers. That paper adds: With UMIs, 5'RACE template switching was used to make TCR beta cDNA.

The sample in question was PBMCs from blood, obtained on the day of vaccination. The receptors were gathered from a man aged 50 to 59 who received an inactivated influenza vaccine.

This chain links TRBV4-3 with TRBJ2-7; D is tentatively TRBD1 or TRBD2 (6 bases each). Trimming took 0 bases from V and 3 from J, leaving 15 bases between them. From germline, CDR1 is LGHNA and CDR2 YSLEER. This CDR3 contains 16 residues. The CDR3 DNA reads as TGCGCCAGCAGCCAAGATCCCAGGGGAGGTTTCTACGAGCAGTACTTC. Translating gives CASSQDPRGGFYEQYF.

In its sample, this clonotype was seen a few times. Here the CDR3 omits its conserved ending phenylalanine or tryptophan, so a read error is the likely source. The chain uses TRBV5-5 and TRBJ1-1; D gene uncertain. V lost 3 bases to trimming and J lost 1 base, with 19 bases between them. The CDR3 extends over 17 amino acids. Germline V CDR1 and CDR2: SGHKS, YYEKEE (reference sequence). DNA of the CDR3: TGTGCCAGCAGCTCGAAGATCCATCGGACCGCGAACACTGAAGCTTTCTTA. Its translation is CASSSKIHRTANTEAFL.

V usage is TRBV6-1 and J usage is TRBJ2-2, with a tentative D call TRBD2 (5 bases). Germline V gene data show CDR1 as MNHNS and CDR2 as SASEGT. The CDR3 runs 13 residues. Trimming took off 6 bases at V and 6 bases at J, with 11 bases between the two ends. The DNA for the CDR3 is TGTGCCAGCAGACTTACGGGGTCCGGGGAGCTGTTTTTT. It yields the protein CASRLTGSGELFF.

The chain carries TRBV12-3 or TRBV12-4 and TRBJ2-7, with 9 bases that match TRBD1. The V and J ends lost 5 bases and 5 bases, in that order; junction bases with no gene match: 7. There are 14 residues in the CDR3. The CDR3, as DNA: TGTGCCAGCAGTCGAAGACAGGGGGGCGACGAGCAGTACTTC. It translates to CASSRRQGGDEQYF.

Only a few counts were recorded for this clonotype. This chain uses TRBV20-1 with TRBJ2-1; 7 bases are a match to TRBD1. CDR1 is DFQATT and CDR2 is SNEGSKA in the germline V gene (reference sequence). J gave up 0 bases and V 8 bases, and 16 bases lay outside the gene matches. The CDR3 loop spans 17 amino acids. In DNA form, the CDR3 reads TGCAGTCCCAAGTCGTACCCCGGGACAGACTCCTACAATGAGCAGTTCTTC. Translating it yields CSPKSYPGTDSYNEQFF.

The table lists this clonotype with a few counts. V is TRBV2 and J is TRBJ2-5; tentative D call: TRBD1 (5 bases). Germline assignment: CDR1 SNHLY and CDR2 FYNNEI. The CDR3 length is 13 residues. Between the trimmed V and J ends, which lost 7 bases and 4 bases, there was a span of 13 bases. The CDR3 coding sequence is TGTGCCAGCACCGGAACAGGACGAGAGACCCAGTACTTC. Protein sequence: CASTGTGRETQYF.

In its sample, this clonotype was seen a few times. V and J are TRBV10-3 and TRBJ2-1; 7 bases line up with TRBD1. This CDR3 region has 15 residues. J lost 3 bases, V lost 2 bases, and 4 bases had no gene match. The V gene's germline CDR1 is ENHRY and CDR2 SYGVKD. The CDR3 loop reads CAISERGQDYNEQFF. The DNA for the CDR3 is TGTGCCATCAGTGAGAGGGGGCAGGACTACAATGAGCAGTTCTTC.

This chain connects TRBV5-6 to TRBJ2-7; 7 nucleotides match TRBD1. This CDR3 has 15 residues. CDR1 is SGHDT, CDR2 YYEEEE, per germline. V lost 5 bases to trimming and J lost 1 base; unmatched junction nucleotides: 9. The CDR3 region is CASSPDGTVSYEQYF. The CDR3 DNA is TGTGCCAGCAGTCCCGACGGGACAGTATCCTACGAGCAGTACTTC.

In its sample, this clonotype was seen a few times. V and J are TRBV10-3 and TRBJ2-1, with D maybe TRBD2 (5 bases). Germline V lookup: CDR1 ENHRY, CDR2 SYGVKD. This CDR3 spans 13 amino acids. Trimming removed 7 bases from V and 4 bases from J, with 11 bases in between. CDR3 sequence: CAIKTTSYNEQFF. The CDR3 nucleotides are TGTGCCATCAAGACTACAAGTTACAATGAGCAGTTCTTC.

This clonotype was found many times. The V gene is TRBV15, the J gene TRBJ1-4; D remains unclear. CDR1 LNHNV and CDR2 YYDKDF come from the germline V gene (reference sequence). CDR3 length: 15 residues. Trimming removed 3 bases from V and 7 bases from J, with 15 bases in between. Here the CDR3 DNA reads TGTGCCACCAGCAGTGGAGGAGGGAAGAGTGAAAAACTGTTTTTT. It encodes CATSSGGGKSEKLFF.

This clonotype was detected only a few times. The chain joins TRBV11-2 to TRBJ2-1; possible D gene TRBD1, 6 bases. The CDR3 is 17 amino acids. CDR1 and CDR2 (germline): SGHAT, FQNNGV. Trimming removed 3 bases from V and 5 bases from J, with 20 bases in between. In DNA, the CDR3 is TGTGCCAGCAGCTTTTCCTGGCAGGGCAGGGGACACAATGAGCAGTTCTTC. As protein: CASSFSWQGRGHNEQFF.

V is TRBV15 and J is TRBJ2-1; TRBD2 matches 7 bases. There are 16 residues in the CDR3. Germline V gives CDR1 LNHNV, CDR2 YYDKDF (reference sequence). Losses at the gene ends were 2 bases for V and 7 bases for J; bases not matched to a gene: 11. The CDR3 DNA reads as TGTGCCACCAGCAGATCGAAGCGGGATATGGGAAATGAGCAGTTCTTC. Translating gives CATSRSKRDMGNEQFF.

The rearrangement joins TRBV12-3 or TRBV12-4 to TRBJ2-7; weak D call: TRBD1 (6 bases). Trimming removed 2 bases from V and 13 bases from J, with 15 bases in between. The CDR3 loop spans 12 amino acids. The CDR3 DNA reads TGTGCCAGCAGTTTAAGGGGGATCACCCCCTACTTC. Residues: CASSLRGITPYF.

The sample holds a few counts of this clonotype. The gene calls are TRBV7-2 and TRBJ1-2; D uncertain. The CDR3 extends over 15 amino acids. The germline V and J ends were trimmed by 1 base and 2 bases, with 11 bases remaining between them. From germline, CDR1 is SGHTA and CDR2 FQGNSA. CDR3 sequence: CASSLGSLLNYGYTF. CDR3 nucleotides: TGTGCCAGCAGCTTAGGCTCCCTTCTGAACTATGGCTACACCTTC.

This clonotype was seen many times. J is TRBJ2-7 and V is TRBV19, with a weak D call TRBD1 (6 bases). This CDR3 has 14 residues. Germline values: CDR1 LNHDA, CDR2 SQIVND (reference sequence). Trimming removed 3 bases from V and 2 bases from J, with 11 bases in between. The CDR3 sequence is CASSIRGQTYEQYF. The CDR3 region has the DNA TGTGCCAGTAGTATCCGTGGACAGACCTACGAGCAGTACTTC.

The V call is TRBV7-3, the J call TRBJ2-2; unclear D gene. V was cut by 1 base and J by 1 base, with 4 bases left in between. The germline V gene encodes CDR1 SGHTA and CDR2 FQGTGA. CDR3 length equals 14 residues. CDR3 bases: TGTGCCAGCAGCTTAAGTCGGAACACCGGGGAGCTGTTTTTT. Its protein is CASSLSRNTGELFF.

The chain employs TRBV5-1 and TRBJ2-1; TRBD2 agrees at 9 bases. The CDR3 runs 16 residues. CDR1 SGHRS and CDR2 YFSETQ come from the germline V gene. The J segment lost 7 bases and the V segment lost 0 bases, leaving 8 bases of the junction unmatched. CDR3 coding DNA: TGCGCCAGCAGCTTGGGAGGCGGGAGGGCAACAAATGAGCAGTTCTTC. It yields the protein CASSLGGGRATNEQFF.

V and J are TRBV20-1 and TRBJ2-7, with unresolved D. The germline V gene encodes CDR1 DFQATT and CDR2 SNEGSKA (reference sequence). The CDR3 has 14 residues. Trimming pared 0 bases from V and 1 base from J, leaving 10 bases between. The CDR3 bases are TGCAGTGCTAGAGATCGTGGCAGGTCCTACGAGCAGTACTTC. Translated: CSARDRGRSYEQYF.

The chain links TRBV12-3 or TRBV12-4 to TRBJ2-2, with 7 bases that match TRBD1. The CDR3 loop spans 14 amino acids. The junction had 5 bases not matched to a gene; V was cut back by 3 bases and J by 7 bases. The DNA for the CDR3 is TGTGCCAGCAGTTTGGTGACAGGGAACGGGGAGCTGTTTTTT. Translating it yields CASSLVTGNGELFF.

The chain employs TRBV5-1 and TRBJ2-1, with D tentatively TRBD1 or TRBD2 (5 bases each). This CDR3 contains 13 residues. Looked up from germline, CDR1 is SGHRS and CDR2 is YFSETQ. V lost 0 bases and J 6 bases, leaving 7 bases between the germline ends. The CDR3 bases are TGCGCCAGCAGCTTGGTAGGGACCAATGAGCAGTTCTTC. Translation: CASSLVGTNEQFF.

This clonotype has just a few counts. Here the CDR3 DNA reads TGTGCCAGCAGAGGTAGGCGGGGGGGCTCCCCCGAGCAGTTCTTC. This translates into CASRGRRGGSPEQFF. The chain links TRBV9 to TRBJ2-1, with 9 nucleotides matching TRBD2. Germline V gene data show CDR1 as SGDLS and CDR2 as YYNGEE. J gave up 10 bases and V 5 bases, and 13 bases lay outside the gene matches. The CDR3 runs to 15 residues.

Here the CDR3 reads CASSPSITSGRAYEQYF. CDR3 nucleotides: TGTGCCAGCAGCCCATCAATAACTAGCGGGAGGGCCTACGAGCAGTACTTC. This chain connects TRBV27 to TRBJ2-7; 13 bases agree with TRBD2. The CDR3 runs to 17 residues. V lost 6 bases and J lost 2; bases outside the gene matches: 10. CDR1 and CDR2 from the germline V gene are MNHEY and SMNVEV (reference sequence).

This clonotype was seen repeatedly, ten times or more. The J gene is TRBJ2-1, the V gene TRBV5-1; D is uncertain. Deletions cut 0 bases from V and 5 bases from J, with 6 bases between. The CDR3 runs to 13 residues. Germline V CDR1 and CDR2: SGHRS, YFSETQ. As DNA, the CDR3 is TGCGCCAGCAGCTTGGGTTGGCACAATGAGCAGTTCTTC. Protein: CASSLGWHNEQFF.

The gene calls are TRBV7-9 and TRBJ2-7, with 7 bases that match TRBD2. CDR3 size: 16 residues. Germline assignment: CDR1 SEHNR and CDR2 FQNEAQ (reference sequence). J gave up 5 bases and V 0 bases, and 10 bases lay outside the gene matches. DNA for the CDR3: TGTGCCAGCAGCTTAGCTATGGTACTAGCGTCCAACGAGCAGTACTTC. It encodes CASSLAMVLASNEQYF.

The chain joins TRBV12-3 or TRBV12-4 to TRBJ2-3, with 7 bases that match TRBD2. V gave up 3 bases and J gave up 0 bases; unmatched junction bases: 6. The CDR3 totals 16 residues. As DNA, the CDR3 is TGTGCCAGCAGTTTTACTAGCGCCACTAGCACAGATACGCAGTATTTT. Amino acid sequence: CASSFTSATSTDTQYF.

This clonotype has only a few counts. This sequence joins TRBV20-1 and TRBJ2-1, with D perhaps being TRBD1 or TRBD2 (5 bases each). This CDR3 is 21 amino acids long. Germline CDR1 DFQATT, CDR2 SNEGSKA (reference sequence). The V end was cut by 0 bases, the J end by 1 base, with 28 bases between. CDR3 bases: TGCAGTGCTAGAGATTTGAGGGGCAGACCACGTCAGTTCGTTTCCTACAATGAGCAGTTCTTC. It translates to CSARDLRGRPRQFVSYNEQFF.

This clonotype was counted at least ten times. This rearrangement joins TRBV12-3 or TRBV12-4 to TRBJ2-2; tentatively, D is TRBD1 or TRBD2 (5 bases each). Between the trimmed V and J ends, which lost 2 bases and 1 base, there was a span of 11 bases. The CDR3 covers 16 residues. The CDR3 protein is CASSLSGPWNTGELFF. CDR3 nucleotide sequence: TGTGCCAGCAGTTTATCGGGACCGTGGAACACCGGGGAGCTGTTTTTT.

This clonotype occurred a few times. The gene calls are TRBV12-3 or TRBV12-4 and TRBJ1-5, with D possibly being TRBD1 (6 bases). Deletions cut 3 bases from V and 4 bases from J, with 13 bases between. CDR3 length: 15 amino acids. The CDR3: CASSFEVQGNQPQHF. The CDR3 region has the DNA TGTGCCAGCAGTTTTGAGGTCCAGGGGAATCAGCCCCAGCATTTT.

V and J are TRBV9 and TRBJ2-7; tentatively, D is TRBD1 (6 bases). Germline-derived CDR1 and CDR2 are SGDLS and YYNGEE. The V end lost 2 bases, the J end lost 0 bases, and 12 bases lay between the germline ends. This CDR3 spans 15 amino acids. The CDR3, as DNA: TGTGCCAGCAGCGTGGGACACCATAGCTCCTACGAGCAGTACTTC. This sequence encodes CASSVGHHSSYEQYF. Based on the CDR3 plus reference TRBV9 and TRBJ2-7, the full variable domain is DSGVTQTPKHLITATGQRVTLRCSPRSGDLSVYWYQQSLDQGLQFLIQYYNGEERAKGNILERFSAQQFPDLHSELNLSSLELGDSALYFCASSVGHHSSYEQYFGPGTRLTVT.

The chain carries TRBV7-2 and TRBJ1-2; D call uncertain. This CDR3 region has 15 residues. The V end was cut by 5 bases, the J end by 2 bases, with 15 bases between. Germline CDR1 is SGHTA and CDR2 is FQGNSA. The chain's CDR3 is CASSLLTGSNYGYTF. The DNA of the CDR3 is TGTGCCAGCAGCCTTCTGACGGGCAGCAACTATGGCTACACCTTC.